The 32 T cell receptor beta chains below come from one sample, sequenced in a study of regulatory T cells in long-lasting Graves disease. As to time point: persistent/refractory GD, antithyroid drugs over 5 years with positive TRAb. The TCR library was prepared using RNA isolated from PBMCs. To make TCR beta libraries, researchers used iRepertoire HTBI primers and Arm-PCR of CDR3 regions. A single record per CDR3 protein comes from TCRdb applying MiXCR to the multiplex PCR reads. The sample gives around 400,000 distinct CDR3 sequences, around 24% of which show up once; approximately 25% is in the top ten. Sequenced here: peripheral blood mononuclear cells (PBMCs), sampled when the disease was refractory, from a patient treated with antithyroid drugs. These receptors were taken from a female donor with Graves disease.

This clonotype has just a few counts. DNA of the CDR3: TGCAGTGCTAGTTTGGGGCGTGAAAAACTGTTTTTT. Its translation: CSASLGREKLFF. The chain joins TRBV20-1 to TRBJ1-4; D possibly corresponds to TRBD1 (5 bases). Trimming stripped 3 bases from V and 7 bases from J, with 9 bases between. CDR1 and CDR2 from the germline V gene are DFQATT and SNEGSKA (reference sequence). This CDR3 is 12 amino acids long.

The sample holds a few counts of this clonotype. The J gene is TRBJ2-5, the V gene TRBV6-5; no clear D gene. Looked up from germline, CDR1 is MNHEY and CDR2 is SVGAGI. CDR3 size: 14 residues. Trimming removed 2 bases at V and 7 bases at J, with 14 bases between. In DNA form, the CDR3 reads TGTGCCAGCAGTTACCGGATTAGACCCGCGACCCAGTACTTC. Encoded protein: CASSYRIRPATQYF.

The chain links TRBV5-5 to TRBJ2-7; D perhaps matches TRBD1 (6 bases). The CDR3 consists of 13 residues. Trimming left V 3 bases short and J 5 bases short, with 12 bases between. Germline-derived CDR1 and CDR2 are SGHKS and YYEKEE (reference sequence). This CDR3 reads CASSWDIPHEQYF. The CDR3 DNA reads as TGTGCCAGCAGCTGGGACATCCCTCACGAGCAGTACTTC.

This clonotype appeared many times. The chain uses TRBV6-9 and TRBJ1-5; D not resolved. Germline CDR1 reads MNHGY; CDR2 reads SVAAGI. This CDR3 has 14 residues. Between the trimmed V and J ends, which lost 3 bases and 4 bases, there was a span of 10 bases. This chain's CDR3 is CASSYSSPNQPQHF. The CDR3 bases are TGTGCCAGCAGTTACTCATCCCCTAATCAGCCCCAGCATTTT.

This chain uses TRBV4-1 with TRBJ2-5; no clear D. The V end was cut by 1 base, the J end by 4 bases, with 13 bases between. Germline-derived CDR1 and CDR2 are MGHRA and YSYEKL. The CDR3 runs to 15 residues. Here the CDR3 reads CASSQVNSATETQYF. CDR3 coding DNA: TGCGCCAGCAGCCAAGTAAACTCCGCCACAGAGACCCAGTACTTC.

This chain joins TRBV20-1 and TRBJ1-1; 8 nucleotides line up with TRBD1. Unmatched junction bases numbered 5, after V lost 3 bases and J lost 11 bases. Germline V gene lookup returns CDR1 DFQATT and CDR2 SNEGSKA (reference sequence). The CDR3 contains 11 residues. The CDR3 protein is CSASPRDRAFF. The DNA of the CDR3 is TGCAGTGCTAGTCCACGGGACAGGGCTTTCTTT.

This chain links TRBV10-3 with TRBJ2-2, with TRBD2 matching over 11 bases. Germline lookup yields CDR1 ENHRY and CDR2 SYGVKD. V was pared by 6 bases and J by 6 bases, with 6 bases of the junction left unmatched. The CDR3 is 15 amino acids. The CDR3 reads CAISLAGGPSGELFF. CDR3 in DNA: TGTGCCATCAGCTTAGCGGGAGGGCCCTCCGGGGAGCTGTTTTTT.

This clonotype was observed many times. The J gene is TRBJ2-7, the V gene TRBV2, with 7 bases identical to TRBD2. The CDR3 is made up of 15 amino acids. Germline assignment: CDR1 SNHLY and CDR2 FYNNEI. V dropped 3 bases and J dropped 0; count of bases not matched to a gene: 5. The CDR3 loop reads CASSESSGSSYEQYF. The CDR3 DNA sequence: TGTGCCAGCAGTGAGTCTAGCGGAAGCTCCTACGAGCAGTACTTC.

This clonotype was seen a handful of times. This rearrangement joins TRBV28 to TRBJ2-1, with 12 bases identical to TRBD1. The CDR3 runs 17 residues. Germline CDR1 is MDHEN and CDR2 is SYDVKM. J lost 6 bases, V lost 3 bases, and 9 bases had no gene match. The CDR3 DNA follows: TGTGCCAGCAGTTTTGGGGGACAGGGGGCTCAGGGCAATGAGCAGTTCTTC. Translated, it gives CASSFGGQGAQGNEQFF.

This chain joins TRBV29-1 and TRBJ1-1; D not resolved. The CDR3 consists of 13 residues. V was clipped by 7 bases and J by 5 bases, with 17 bases between them. The germline V gene has CDR1 SQVTM and CDR2 ANQGSEA. CDR3 bases: TGCAGCGCCAACAAGGGAGATGGGACTGAAGCTTTCTTT. The encoded protein is CSANKGDGTEAFF. Based on the CDR3 plus reference TRBV29-1 and TRBJ1-1, the full variable domain is SAVISQKPSRDICQRGTSLTIQCQVDSQVTMMFWYRQQPGQSLTLIATANQGSEATYESGFVIDKFPISRPNLTFSTLTVSNMSPEDSSIYLCSANKGDGTEAFFGQGTRLTVV.

J is TRBJ1-1 and V is TRBV11-2, with D maybe TRBD1 (6 bases). V dropped 8 bases and J dropped 3 bases, with 13 bases sitting between them. The V gene's germline CDR1 is SGHAT and CDR2 FQNNGV. This CDR3 has 13 residues. The CDR3 coding sequence is TGTGCCAGCTTGGGGCAGGGGTACACTGAAGCTTTCTTT. Amino acid sequence: CASLGQGYTEAFF. Full variable domain (remainder filled in from reference TRBV11-2 and TRBJ1-1): EAGVAQSPRYKIIEKRQSVAFWCNPISGHATLYWYQQILGQGPKLLIQFQNNGVVDDSQLPKDRFSAERLKGVDSTLKIQPAKLEDSAVYLCASLGQGYTEAFFGQGTRLTVV.

This chain connects TRBV6-5 to TRBJ1-4; D gene unclear. Germline CDR1 reads MNHEY; CDR2 reads SVGAGI. Trimming shortened V by 0 bases and J by 8 bases, and 7 bases separated the two germline ends. The CDR3 extends over 13 amino acids. DNA of the CDR3: TGTGCCAGCAGTTACTCCCCGGGGGAAAAACTGTTTTTT. The encoded protein is CASSYSPGEKLFF.

This clonotype was detected a few times. The CDR3 DNA sequence: TGCAGTGCTAGCGGCGGGAGTTCCTACGAGCAGTACTTC. This translates into CSASGGSSYEQYF. V gene TRBV20-1 combines with J gene TRBJ2-7; the match to TRBD2 covers 7 bases. The CDR3 covers 13 residues. CDR1 and CDR2 from the germline V gene are DFQATT and SNEGSKA (reference sequence). The ends lost 3 bases at V and 1 base at J; junction bases unmatched: 3.

In this sample, this clonotype turned up a few times. The chain couples TRBV6-1 to TRBJ1-6; TRBD1 matches 7 bases. CDR1 is MNHNS, CDR2 SASEGT, per germline. Unmatched junction bases numbered 9, after V lost 6 bases and J lost 7 bases. There are 15 residues in the CDR3. This CDR3 reads CASRSLDRDNSPLHF. The CDR3 DNA sequence: TGTGCCAGCAGGTCCCTCGACAGGGACAATTCACCCCTCCACTTT.

This clonotype showed up just a few times. The gene calls are TRBV7-9 and TRBJ2-7; tentative D call: TRBD1 (6 bases). Germline V gives CDR1 SEHNR, CDR2 FQNEAQ (reference sequence). The V end lost 4 bases, the J end lost 3 bases, and 19 bases lay between the germline ends. CDR3 length equals 16 residues. CDR3 nucleotides: TGTGCCAGCAGCTCTTACCCCTCAGGGGATATCTACGAGCAGTACTTC. Protein sequence: CASSSYPSGDIYEQYF.

This clonotype has a count of ten or more. This chain connects TRBV7-2 to TRBJ2-5; 16 bases are a match to TRBD2. Trimming removed 5 bases from V and 2 bases from J; junction bases left unmatched: 2. Germline CDR1 is SGHTA and CDR2 is FQGNSA. The CDR3 has 16 amino acids. The CDR3, as DNA: TGTGCCAGCAGCGCGGGACTAGCGGGAGGGCAAGAGACCCAGTACTTC. This gives the protein CASSAGLAGGQETQYF. The variable domain in full, completed from reference TRBV7-2 and TRBJ2-5, reads GAGVSQSPSNKVTEKGKDVELRCDPISGHTALYWYRQSLGQGLEFLIYFQGNSAPDKSGLPSDRFSAERTGGSVSTLTIQRTQQEDSAVYLCASSAGLAGGQETQYFGPGTRLLVL.

This clonotype was seen ten or more times. This chain connects TRBV2 to TRBJ2-5; D remains unclear. The CDR3 is 13 residues long. V lost 1 base to trimming and J lost 5 bases, with 8 bases between them. CDR1 and CDR2 from the germline V gene are SNHLY and FYNNEI. The CDR3 DNA reads as TGTGCCAGCAGTGAAGGCGTCGGGGAGACCCAGTACTTC. Translating gives CASSEGVGETQYF.

The chain carries TRBV30 and TRBJ1-3; D gene ambiguous. Germline values: CDR1 GTSNPN, CDR2 SVGIG (reference sequence). The CDR3 is made up of 16 amino acids. Trimming took off 2 bases at V and 2 bases at J, with 16 bases between the two ends. The CDR3 nucleotides are TGTGCCTGGAGTTTAACACACCGGGCCGCTGGAAACACCATATATTTT. It is translated as CAWSLTHRAAGNTIYF. The whole variable domain, filled in from reference TRBV30 and TRBJ1-3, reads SQTIHQWPATLVQPVGSPLSLECTVEGTSNPNLYWYRQAAGRGLQLLFYSVGIGQISSEVPQNLSASRPQDRQFILSSKKLLLSDSGFYLCAWSLTHRAAGNTIYFGEGSWLTVV.

This clonotype was counted only a few times. The chain combines TRBV5-1 with TRBJ2-7; D is perhaps TRBD2 (5 bases). V was shortened by 4 bases and J by 10 bases, with 15 bases between the two germline ends. The germline V gene has CDR1 SGHRS and CDR2 YFSETQ. The CDR3 spans 12 residues. The chain's CDR3 is CASSPRGDFQYF. CDR3 coding DNA: TGCGCCAGCAGCCCCCGGGGAGACTTCCAGTACTTC.

This clonotype showed up many times. The chain is built from TRBV28 and TRBJ2-7; 7 positions match TRBD1. Trimming at V came to 6 bases and at J to 4 bases, leaving 9 bases not matched to a gene. From germline, CDR1 is MDHEN and CDR2 SYDVKM. The CDR3 is 14 amino acids. CDR3 DNA: TGTGCCAGCAGGGGAACAGGGGTCTGGTACGAGCAGTACTTC. It is translated as CASRGTGVWYEQYF.

This clonotype was detected only a few times. The V call is TRBV19, the J call TRBJ2-5, with D possibly being TRBD2 (5 bases). Germline assignment: CDR1 LNHDA and CDR2 SQIVND (reference sequence). CDR3 size: 14 residues. V was clipped by 2 bases and J by 2 bases, with 9 bases between them. The CDR3: CASSIPGFQETQYF. Written as DNA, the CDR3 is TGTGCCAGTAGTATACCGGGATTTCAAGAGACCCAGTACTTC.

The chain links TRBV20-1 to TRBJ2-7, with no clear D. This CDR3 is 16 amino acids long. V lost 0 bases to trimming and J lost 4 bases, with 19 bases between them. Germline assignment: CDR1 DFQATT and CDR2 SNEGSKA (reference sequence). In DNA form, the CDR3 reads TGCAGTGCTAGAGATGGGAAACATGTTTTGGAGTACGAGCAGTACTTC. This sequence encodes CSARDGKHVLEYEQYF.

This clonotype was counted between two and nine times. The chain has TRBV10-3 and TRBJ2-2, with TRBD1 matching over 9 bases. The junction had 4 bases not matched to a gene; V was cut back by 6 bases and J by 2 bases. Germline lookup yields CDR1 ENHRY and CDR2 SYGVKD. This CDR3 comprises 15 residues. This CDR3 is CAIRMDRGNTGELFF. CDR3 in DNA: TGTGCCATCAGGATGGACAGGGGAAACACCGGGGAGCTGTTTTTT.

This clonotype has a handful of counts. CDR3 nucleotides: TGCAGTGCCACCCGGACAGGGGTGACCGGGGAGCTGTTTTTT. Translated, it gives CSATRTGVTGELFF. V is TRBV20-1 and J is TRBJ2-2; 9 bases map to TRBD1. Germline loops: CDR1 DFQATT, CDR2 SNEGSKA (reference sequence). The CDR3 consists of 14 residues. V lost 6 bases to trimming and J lost 5 bases; unmatched junction nucleotides: 7.

This clonotype was seen many times. The J gene is TRBJ1-1, the V gene TRBV6-1; D gene uncertain. The V gene's germline CDR1 is MNHNS and CDR2 SASEGT. The ends were cut back, 6 bases at V and 0 bases at J, with 8 bases in the middle. The CDR3 extends over 13 amino acids. The DNA for the CDR3 is TGTGCCAGCAGACGGACGGTGAACACTGAAGCTTTCTTT. It specifies CASRRTVNTEAFF.

This clonotype was detected many times. V and J are TRBV3-1 and TRBJ1-1; D might be TRBD1 (5 bases). Germline values: CDR1 LGHDT, CDR2 YNNKEL (reference sequence). The CDR3 is made up of 15 amino acids. The ends were cut back, 5 bases at V and 0 bases at J, with 13 bases in the middle. CDR3 sequence (DNA): TGTGCCAGCAGCGTTTCCGACAGTTTGAACACTGAAGCTTTCTTT. It specifies CASSVSDSLNTEAFF.

This clonotype was recorded many times. The chain couples TRBV28 to TRBJ2-5, with no clear D. This CDR3 has 12 residues. V lost 5 bases, J lost 5 bases, and 9 bases lay in between. From germline, CDR1 is MDHEN and CDR2 SYDVKM. The CDR3 region is CASSESSETQYF. The CDR3, as DNA: TGTGCCAGCAGTGAGAGTTCGGAGACCCAGTACTTC.

CDR3 in DNA: TGCAGCGTGGGAGAAGGGGATTTGGATAGTAGGAACACTGAAGCTTTCTTT. Encoded protein: CSVGEGDLDSRNTEAFF. V is TRBV29-1 and J is TRBJ1-1; perhaps TRBD1 as D (5 bases). V lost 6 bases to trimming and J lost 1 base, with 24 bases between them. This CDR3 region has 17 residues. Per germline, CDR1 SQVTM and CDR2 ANQGSEA. The entire variable domain, with the rest obtained from reference TRBV29-1 and TRBJ1-1, is as follows: SAVISQKPSRDICQRGTSLTIQCQVDSQVTMMFWYRQQPGQSLTLIATANQGSEATYESGFVIDKFPISRPNLTFSTLTVSNMSPEDSSIYLCSVGEGDLDSRNTEAFFGQGTRLTVV.

This clonotype was detected only a few times. This chain links TRBV2 with TRBJ1-1; no firm D call. Germline CDR1 reads SNHLY; CDR2 reads FYNNEI. V lost 3 bases, J lost 5 bases, and 13 bases lay in between. The CDR3 covers 14 residues. The DNA for the CDR3 is TGTGCCAGCAGTGAGTTATCCCAAGGGACTGAAGCTTTCTTT. Translation: CASSELSQGTEAFF.

This chain connects TRBV28 to TRBJ1-5, with a tentative D call TRBD1 (5 bases). Germline assignment: CDR1 MDHEN and CDR2 SYDVKM. This CDR3 region has 19 residues. The V and J ends lost 2 bases and 0 bases respectively, with 20 bases between them. In DNA, the CDR3 is TGTGCCAGCAGTTTAATCCAAGGGGCATTGACGTATAGCAATCAGCCCCAGCATTTT. Residues: CASSLIQGALTYSNQPQHF.

The chain has TRBV19 and TRBJ2-5; D is ambiguous. Between the trimmed V and J ends, which lost 4 bases and 3 bases, there was a span of 9 bases. CDR3 length equals 13 residues. Per the germline V gene, CDR1 is LNHDA and CDR2 is SQIVND (reference sequence). Here the CDR3 DNA reads TGTGCCAGTAGTACGTCAGCAAAAGAGACCCAGTACTTC. It is translated as CASSTSAKETQYF.

The rearrangement links TRBV29-1 to TRBJ1-2, with a possible D match to TRBD1 (5 bases). The CDR3 length is 13 residues. V dropped 1 base and J dropped 8 bases, with 14 bases sitting between them. Per germline, CDR1 SQVTM and CDR2 ANQGSEA. CDR3 coding DNA: TGCAGCGTTGAAGGGGCAGGGTCGGGCGGCTACACCTTC. Protein sequence: CSVEGAGSGGYTF.